Below, 19 T cell receptor beta chains from the same sample are listed, as sequenced in a study of shared clonotypes between healthy human individuals. The repertoire was sequenced with immunoSEQ multiplex PCR; TCRdb's copy has only in-frame clones and lacks some. The data contain millions of clones, roughly 94% of them singletons. Sequencing was done on a sample of naive CD4+ T cells sorted from blood. The subset denotes: CD45RA+ positively selected. These receptors were taken from a man aged 18 to 29 in good health.

The genes are TRBV6-5 and TRBJ1-5; D remains ambiguous. The length of the CDR3 is 15 residues. The ends were cut back, 8 bases at V and 3 bases at J, with 17 bases in the middle. Germline CDR1 MNHEY, CDR2 SVGAGI. CDR3 nucleotide sequence: TGTGCCAGCCTCTGGCGGTGGTACATCAATCAGCCCCAGCATTTT. Translating gives CASLWRWYINQPQHF.

The V gene is TRBV1, the J gene TRBJ2-3. TRBV1 is a recognized pseudogene. CDR3 size: 14 residues. CDR3 nucleotide sequence: TGCACCAGCAGCCAAGTAAATGCCCCAGATACGCAGTATTTT. This translates into CTSSQVNAPDTQYF.

The chain uses TRBV6-1 and TRBJ2-2, with D perhaps TRBD1 (5 bases). CDR1 is MNHNS, CDR2 SASEGT, per germline. CDR3 size: 16 residues. The V end lost 3 bases, the J end lost 5 bases, and 16 bases lay between the germline ends. The CDR3 here is CASSDQGRVGTGELFF. CDR3 DNA sequence: TGTGCCAGCAGTGATCAGGGCAGGGTCGGGACCGGGGAGCTGTTTTTT.

V and J are TRBV5-6 and TRBJ2-2; possible D gene TRBD2, 5 bases. CDR3 size: 14 residues. Germline V gives CDR1 SGHDT, CDR2 YYEEEE. Trimming took 4 bases from V and 1 from J, leaving 8 bases between them. In nucleotides, the CDR3 is TGTGCCAGCAGCAAGACTATGAACACCGGGGAGCTGTTTTTT. Amino acids: CASSKTMNTGELFF.

The rearrangement joins TRBV14 to TRBJ1-3; no firm D call. Germline V gene sequence: CDR1 SGHDN, CDR2 FVKESK. The CDR3 is 16 amino acids. The V gene lost 4 bases and the J gene lost 2 bases, with 15 bases spanning the gap. CDR3 protein: CASSRRESSPGNTIYF. Written as DNA, the CDR3 is TGTGCCAGCAGCCGCCGAGAGAGTTCCCCTGGAAACACCATATATTTT. The whole variable domain, filled in from reference TRBV14 and TRBJ1-3, reads EAGVTQFPSHSVIEKGQTVTLRCDPISGHDNLYWYRRVMGKEIKFLLHFVKESKQDESGMPNNRFLAERTGGTYSTLKVQPAELEDSGVYFCASSRRESSPGNTIYFGEGSWLTVV.

Concerning this clone: The sample carries other DNA sequences with the same CDR3. The V gene is TRBV5-1, the J gene TRBJ2-3; TRBD2 is a possible D gene (5 bases). Trimming took 0 bases from V and 0 from J, leaving 8 bases between them. Germline CDR1 and CDR2: SGHRS and YFSETQ. CDR3 length equals 15 residues. CDR3 region: CASSLEGRSTDTQYF. CDR3 coding DNA: TGCGCCAGCAGCTTGGAAGGGAGAAGCACAGATACGCAGTATTTT. The variable domain in full, with the rest retrieved from reference TRBV5-1 and TRBJ2-3, is KAGVTQTPRYLIKTRGQQVTLSCSPISGHRSVSWYQQTPGQGLQFLFEYFSETQRNKGNFPGRFSGRQFSNSRSEMNVSTLELGDSALYLCASSLEGRSTDTQYFGPGTRLTVL.

This sequence joins TRBV14 and TRBJ2-5; 14 bases align to TRBD2. J gave up 3 bases and V 0 bases, and 6 bases lay outside the gene matches. The germline V gene has CDR1 SGHDN and CDR2 FVKESK. This CDR3 region has 18 residues. The CDR3: CASSQDYATSGREETQYF. CDR3 bases: TGTGCCAGCAGCCAAGATTATGCGACTAGCGGGAGGGAAGAGACCCAGTACTTC.

The chain links TRBV2 to TRBJ2-1, with 8 bases matching TRBD2. CDR1 and CDR2 (germline): SNHLY, FYNNEI. This CDR3 has 15 residues. Trimming at V came to 4 bases and at J to 5 bases, leaving 7 bases not matched to a gene. Here the CDR3 DNA reads TGTGCCAGCAGTGCGGCCGGGACTAGTGACAATGAGCAGTTCTTC. Translating gives CASSAAGTSDNEQFF.

To note about this clone: This sample also contains other DNA sequences that code for the same CDR3. CDR3 in DNA: TGTGCCAGTAGTTCACAGGGAGATCAGCCCCAGCATTTT. Protein: CASSSQGDQPQHF. The V gene is TRBV19, the J gene TRBJ1-5; D might be TRBD1 (6 bases). Germline V gives CDR1 LNHDA, CDR2 SQIVND (reference sequence). Trimming stripped 5 bases from V and 5 bases from J, with 10 bases between. CDR3 size: 13 residues.

The V and J genes are TRBV7-3 and TRBJ1-6; 7 bases are shared with TRBD1. With V trimmed by 2 bases and J by 7 bases, 8 bases remained unmatched. CDR3 length: 16 residues. From germline, CDR1 is SGHTA and CDR2 FQGTGA. CDR3 region: CASSLGARQGNSPLHF. CDR3 coding DNA: TGTGCCAGCAGCTTAGGGGCCCGACAGGGAAATTCACCCCTCCACTTT.

The chain joins TRBV19 to TRBJ2-5; 8 bases line up with TRBD1. This CDR3 has 15 amino acids. Germline trimming cut 5 bases from V and 2 bases from J; bases unmatched to any gene: 7. CDR1 is LNHDA and CDR2 is SQIVND in the germline V gene (reference sequence). Here the CDR3 DNA reads TGTGCCAGTAGTGTAAGGACAGGGAGGCAAGAGACCCAGTACTTC. This codes for CASSVRTGRQETQYF.

The gene calls are TRBV6-5 and TRBJ1-1; D gene ambiguous. CDR3 length: 13 amino acids. The V gene lost 6 bases and the J gene lost 8 bases, with 16 bases spanning the gap. CDR1 is MNHEY, CDR2 SVGAGI, per germline. The CDR3 protein is CASRLDRRLEAFF. DNA of the CDR3: TGTGCCAGCAGGCTAGACCGACGCTTAGAAGCTTTCTTT.

J is TRBJ2-1 and V is TRBV30; TRBD2 aligns across 10 bases. Germline assignment: CDR1 GTSNPN and CDR2 SVGIG (reference sequence). CDR3 length: 16 amino acids. V lost 2 bases and J lost 13; bases outside the gene matches: 17. Written as DNA, the CDR3 is TGTGCCTGGAGTCTTGGAGGGCTAGCGGGGGTTCGGGGCCAGTTCTTC. Its protein is CAWSLGGLAGVRGQFF.

V is TRBV2 and J is TRBJ1-1; D is unclear. This CDR3 has 13 residues. Deletions cut 6 bases from V and 1 base from J, with 9 bases between. CDR1 is SNHLY and CDR2 is FYNNEI in the germline V gene. DNA of the CDR3: TGTGCCAGCAGGCCGACCCAGAACACTGAAGCTTTCTTT. Protein: CASRPTQNTEAFF.

This clone has a single count. The rearrangement joins TRBV2 to TRBJ2-3, with D unclear. The CDR3 consists of 14 residues. CDR1 is SNHLY, CDR2 FYNNEI, per germline. V lost 4 bases, J lost 2 bases, and 10 bases lay in between. CDR3 loop: CASSVMISTDTQYF. CDR3 bases: TGTGCCAGCAGTGTTATGATATCCACAGATACGCAGTATTTT.

The chain recombines TRBV11-2 with TRBJ2-5; D may match TRBD1 or TRBD2 (5 bases each). Germline CDR1 and CDR2: SGHAT and FQNNGV. The germline V and J ends were trimmed by 8 bases and 4 bases, with 29 bases remaining between them. The CDR3 totals 18 residues. The DNA of the CDR3 is TGTGCCAGCCTAAAATCAGGGACGCAAAGGATGTGGGGAGAGACCCAGTACTTC. Translation: CASLKSGTQRMWGETQYF.

The chain combines TRBV2 with TRBJ2-2; D could derive from TRBD1 or TRBD2 (6 bases each). The CDR3 length is 15 residues. CDR1 and CDR2 (germline): SNHLY, FYNNEI. The germline V and J ends were trimmed by 7 bases and 1 base, with 13 bases remaining between them. CDR3: CASTRGGGNTGELFF. The CDR3 DNA follows: TGTGCCAGCACCCGAGGAGGGGGGAACACCGGGGAGCTGTTTTTT.

The chain employs TRBV2 and TRBJ2-1; 9 bases line up with TRBD1. The trim removed 4 bases at V and 14 bases at J, leaving 18 bases unmatched. The V gene's germline CDR1 is SNHLY and CDR2 FYNNEI. This CDR3 is 16 amino acids long. CDR3 sequence reads: CASSAYQTGGLWVKFF. The CDR3 DNA follows: TGTGCCAGCAGTGCATACCAGACAGGGGGGCTTTGGGTTAAGTTCTTC.

J is TRBJ1-1 and V is TRBV25-1, with 12 nucleotides matching TRBD1. The CDR3 is made up of 16 amino acids. Trimming removed 6 bases from V and 8 bases from J; junction bases left unmatched: 13. Germline values: CDR1 MGHDK, CDR2 SYGVNS. CDR3 sequence reads: CASSPRGTGGHGEAFF. Here the CDR3 DNA reads TGTGCCAGCAGCCCCAGGGGGACAGGGGGCCACGGGGAAGCTTTCTTT.